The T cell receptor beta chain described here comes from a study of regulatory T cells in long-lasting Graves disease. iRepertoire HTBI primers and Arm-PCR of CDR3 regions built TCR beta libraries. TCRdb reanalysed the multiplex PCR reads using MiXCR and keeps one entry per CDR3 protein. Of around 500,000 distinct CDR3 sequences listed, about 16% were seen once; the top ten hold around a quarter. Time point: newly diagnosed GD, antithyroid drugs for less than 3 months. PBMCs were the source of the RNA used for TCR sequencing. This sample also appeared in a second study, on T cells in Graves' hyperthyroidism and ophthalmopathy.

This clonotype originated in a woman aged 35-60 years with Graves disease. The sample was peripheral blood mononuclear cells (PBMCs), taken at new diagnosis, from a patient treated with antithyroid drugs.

DNA of the CDR3: TGCGCCAGCAGCTTGGCTCCCATTGGCTCTGGAAACACCATATATTTT. This translates into CASSLAPIGSGNTIYF. The chain joins TRBV5-1 to TRBJ1-3, with D uncertain. CDR1 and CDR2 from the germline V gene are SGHRS and YFSETQ. V lost 0 bases, J lost 0 bases, and 10 bases lay in between. The CDR3 loop spans 16 amino acids. Full variable domain (remainder filled in from reference TRBV5-1 and TRBJ1-3): KAGVTQTPRYLIKTRGQQVTLSCSPISGHRSVSWYQQTPGQGLQFLFEYFSETQRNKGNFPGRFSGRQFSNSRSEMNVSTLELGDSALYLCASSLAPIGSGNTIYFGEGSWLTVV.